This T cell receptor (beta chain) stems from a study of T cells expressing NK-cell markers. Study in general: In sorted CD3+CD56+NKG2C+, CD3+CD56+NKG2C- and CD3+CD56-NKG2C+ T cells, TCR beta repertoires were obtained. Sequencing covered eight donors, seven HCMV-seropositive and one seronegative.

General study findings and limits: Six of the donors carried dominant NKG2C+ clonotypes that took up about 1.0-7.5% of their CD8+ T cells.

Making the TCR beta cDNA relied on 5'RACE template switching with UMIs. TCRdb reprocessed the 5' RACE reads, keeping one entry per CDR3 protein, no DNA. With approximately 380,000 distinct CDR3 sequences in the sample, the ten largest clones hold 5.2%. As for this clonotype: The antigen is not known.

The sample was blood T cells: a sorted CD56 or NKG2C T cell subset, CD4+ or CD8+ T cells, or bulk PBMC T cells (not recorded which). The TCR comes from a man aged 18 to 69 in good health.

The CDR3 sequence: CSVEDRLAGRTDTQYF. This rearrangement joins TRBV29-1 to TRBJ2-3; the D gene TCRdb calls, TRBD2, cannot be checked with no DNA. This CDR3 has 16 amino acids. Germline loops: CDR1 SQVTM, CDR2 ANQGSEA.